A selection of T cell receptor beta chains follows, all from one sample in a study of patients and donors after allogeneic stem cell transplantation. TCRdb used MiXCR to reprocess the RT-PCR reads, holding one entry per CDR3 protein. The repertoire holds about 400,000 distinct CDR3 sequences, with approximately 16% as singletons. Sequenced sample: blood, either unsorted or a sorted T cell fraction (not recorded which). These TCRs come from a human donor who was either an allogeneic HSCT recipient or a stem cell or donor lymphocyte infusion donor (not recorded which). It is not recorded whose cells these are; they may come from a transplant donor. The CDR3 runs from the conserved cysteine through the conserved F or W. The D gene is left open where the match is weak. Rows give clone size only sometimes, using once, few, many, or a class for an expanded clone.

clone size: many; D gene: TRBD2; V gene: TRBV12-3/TRBV12-4; CDR3 length: 18; J gene: TRBJ2-3; CDR3 protein: CASSPQAGGLGNTDTQYF; CDR3 DNA: TGTGCCAGCAGTCCTCAAGCGGGGGGGCTCGGTAACACAGATACGCAGTATTTT
clone size: .; D gene: TRBD1; V gene: TRBV30; CDR3 length: 15; J gene: TRBJ1-2; CDR3 protein: CAWSVLRGPSYGYTF; CDR3 DNA: TGTGCCTGGAGTGTACTTAGGGGGCCTAGCTATGGCTACACCTTC
clone size: few; D gene: .; V gene: TRBV18; CDR3 length: 15; J gene: TRBJ1-1; CDR3 protein: CASSPSSGGQTEAFF; CDR3 DNA: TGTGCCAGCTCACCCTCCTCGGGGGGGCAAACTGAAGCTTTCTTT
clone size: .; D gene: .; V gene: TRBV5-6; CDR3 length: 14; J gene: TRBJ2-1; CDR3 protein: CASSLGPRRNEQFF; CDR3 DNA: TGTGCCAGCAGCTTGGGACCCAGGAGGAATGAGCAGTTCTTC
clone size: few; D gene: .; V gene: TRBV7-2; CDR3 length: 13; J gene: TRBJ1-1; CDR3 protein: CASSFSPGPKAFF; CDR3 DNA: TGTGCCAGCAGCTTCTCTCCGGGACCGAAAGCTTTCTTT
clone size: .; D gene: .; V gene: TRBV4-1; CDR3 length: 17; J gene: TRBJ2-7; CDR3 protein: CASSQDLSGTPSYEQYF; CDR3 DNA: TGCGCCAGCAGCCAAGATCTTAGCGGCACTCCTTCCTACGAGCAGTACTTC
clone size: few; D gene: .; V gene: TRBV2; CDR3 length: 12; J gene: TRBJ2-7; CDR3 protein: CAGRGTLGEQYF; CDR3 DNA: TGTGCCGGTAGAGGGACGTTGGGCGAGCAGTACTTC
clone size: .; D gene: .; V gene: TRBV12-3/TRBV12-4; CDR3 length: 15; J gene: TRBJ2-3; CDR3 protein: CASSDRDPRTDTQYF; CDR3 DNA: TGTGCCAGCAGTGACCGGGACCCACGCACAGATACGCAGTATTTT
clone size: few; D gene: TRBD1; V gene: TRBV28; CDR3 length: 14; J gene: TRBJ2-5; CDR3 protein: CASSFQGARETQYF; CDR3 DNA: TGTGCCAGCAGTTTTCAGGGGGCGCGTGAGACCCAGTACTTC
clone size: .; D gene: .; V gene: TRBV3-1; CDR3 length: 14; J gene: TRBJ2-1; CDR3 protein: CASSQGVDPLGGLF; CDR3 DNA: TGTGCCAGCAGCCAAGGCGTGGATCCGCTTGGGGGGCTCTTC
clone size: .; D gene: TRBD1; V gene: TRBV4-1; CDR3 length: 18; J gene: TRBJ1-1; CDR3 protein: CASSTRTGGGYRNTEAFF; CDR3 DNA: TGCGCCAGCAGCACTCGGACAGGGGGTGGGTATCGGAACACTGAAGCTTTCTTT
clone size: once; D gene: .; V gene: TRBV18; CDR3 length: 13; J gene: TRBJ1-1; CDR3 protein: CASSPTRDTEAFF; CDR3 DNA: TGTGCCAGCTCCCCCACCAGGGACACTGAAGCTTTCTTT
clone size: few; D gene: .; V gene: TRBV7-2; CDR3 length: 12; J gene: TRBJ1-4; CDR3 protein: CASSDRSEKLFF; CDR3 DNA: TGTGCCAGCAGCGATCGAAGCGAAAAACTGTTTTTT
clone size: many; D gene: TRBD1; V gene: TRBV5-1; CDR3 length: 13; J gene: TRBJ1-1; CDR3 protein: CASSATGGTEAFF; CDR3 DNA: TGCGCCAGCAGCGCAACAGGGGGCACTGAAGCTTTCTTT
clone size: .; D gene: .; V gene: TRBV3-1; CDR3 length: 15; J gene: TRBJ2-7; CDR3 protein: CASSQVSSASYEQYF; CDR3 DNA: TGTGCCAGCAGCCAAGTCTCTTCGGCCAGCTACGAGCAGTACTTC
clone size: .; D gene: .; V gene: TRBV7-9; CDR3 length: 14; J gene: TRBJ2-5; CDR3 protein: CASSRYAAQETQYF; CDR3 DNA: TGTGCCAGCAGCCGTTACGCGGCCCAAGAGACCCAGTACTTC
clone size: many; D gene: .; V gene: TRBV7-9; CDR3 length: 13; J gene: TRBJ2-1; CDR3 protein: CASSADFHHEQFF; CDR3 DNA: TGTGCCAGCAGCGCGGACTTTCACCATGAGCAGTTCTTC
clone size: few; D gene: .; V gene: TRBV5-1; CDR3 length: 17; J gene: TRBJ2-3; CDR3 protein: CASRWGASRVWADTQYF; CDR3 DNA: TGCGCCAGCAGATGGGGCGCATCGAGGGTTTGGGCAGATACGCAGTATTTT
clone size: few; D gene: .; V gene: TRBV7-2; CDR3 length: 14; J gene: TRBJ2-7; CDR3 protein: CASSFRDFPGEQYF; CDR3 DNA: TGTGCCAGCAGCTTCAGGGACTTTCCGGGCGAGCAGTACTTC
clone size: .; D gene: .; V gene: TRBV6-2/TRBV6-3; CDR3 length: 12; J gene: TRBJ2-7; CDR3 protein: CSVSTGAYEQYF; CDR3 DNA: TGTAGCGTATCAACCGGGGCCTACGAGCAGTACTTC
clone size: .; D gene: TRBD1; V gene: TRBV20-1; CDR3 length: 13; J gene: TRBJ1-1; CDR3 protein: CSARDFRDSEAFF; CDR3 DNA: TGCAGTGCTAGGGATTTCCGGGACAGCGAGGCTTTCTTT
clone size: few; D gene: .; V gene: TRBV7-9; CDR3 length: 13; J gene: TRBJ2-4; CDR3 protein: CASRPDGVNIQYF; CDR3 DNA: TGTGCCAGCAGACCAGACGGAGTAAACATTCAGTACTTC